These 2 T cell receptor beta chains originate from one sample sequenced in a study of control samples from healthy donors and cancer patients. Produced via immunoSEQ multiplex PCR; TCRdb's table is partial and in-frame only. The sample lists approximately 65,000 clones, roughly 91% occurring once. The source material was PBMCs. These receptors were obtained from a man aged 55 to 69 with lung cancer.

The chain has TRBV19 and TRBJ1-1; D gene unclear. Per germline, CDR1 LNHDA and CDR2 SQIVND (reference sequence). The V end lost 5 bases, the J end lost 0 bases, and 10 bases lay between the germline ends. The CDR3 loop spans 14 amino acids. The CDR3 here is CASSPQIMNTEAFF. The CDR3 coding sequence is TGTGCCAGTAGTCCACAGATCATGAACACTGAAGCTTTCTTT.

V is TRBV10-3 and J is TRBJ1-5, with D perhaps TRBD1 (5 bases). Germline CDR1 reads ENHRY; CDR2 reads SYGVKD. V lost 2 bases and J lost 2, with 13 bases in between. This CDR3 spans 16 amino acids. The CDR3 loop reads CAISETGTGGNQPQHF. CDR3 coding DNA: TGTGCCATCAGTGAGACCGGGACCGGGGGCAATCAGCCCCAGCATTTT.